This T cell receptor beta chain appears in the sequencing data of a study of regulatory T cells in long-lasting Graves disease. Study-wide results and caveats: Exclusively peripheral blood, rather than thyroid tissue, was studied.

CDR1 and CDR2 (germline): SNHLY, FYNNEI. V dropped 5 bases and J dropped 6 bases, with 14 bases sitting between them. CDR3 length: 15 amino acids. This clonotype was found many times. Antigen specificity is unknown. Arm-PCR of CDR3 regions and iRepertoire HTBI primers were used to build TCR beta libraries. TCRdb passed the multiplex PCR reads through MiXCR, listing each CDR3 protein once. The repertoire includes about 440,000 distinct CDR3 sequences, roughly 15% of them detected once, and roughly 10% sits in the top ten. Time point of the sample: newly diagnosed GD, antithyroid drugs for less than 3 months. The TCR library was made from RNA that had been extracted from PBMCs in TRIzol. This same sample was also taken into another study, of T cells in Graves' hyperthyroidism and ophthalmopathy. From that paper: A first-round RT-PCR of the TCR CDR3 used the HTBI primer set.

The specimen comprised peripheral blood mononuclear cells (PBMCs), sampled at new diagnosis, from a patient treated with antithyroid drugs. The sequence derives from a woman between 25 and 40 years old with Graves disease. V and J are TRBV2 and TRBJ1-6; no firm D call. The CDR3: CASSNEGNGNSPLHF. CDR3 nucleotides: TGTGCCAGCAGTAACGAGGGAAACGGTAATTCACCCCTCCACTTT.